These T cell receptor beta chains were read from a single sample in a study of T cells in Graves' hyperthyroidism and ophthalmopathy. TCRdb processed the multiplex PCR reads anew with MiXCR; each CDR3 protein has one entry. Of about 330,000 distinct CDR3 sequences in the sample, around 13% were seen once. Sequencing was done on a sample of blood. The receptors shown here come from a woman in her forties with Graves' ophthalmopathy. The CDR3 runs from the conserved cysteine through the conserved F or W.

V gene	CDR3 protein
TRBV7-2	CASSLMAVEGQTQYF
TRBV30	CAWIVAGAGELFF
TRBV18	CASSPGIQETQYF
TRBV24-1	CATSASGGSSEQFF
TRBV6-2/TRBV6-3	CASSYSRNEQFF
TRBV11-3	CASSLGGQDNYGYTF
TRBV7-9	CASSLGQGKLWGYTF
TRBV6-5	CASSYSKGTRTETQYF
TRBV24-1	CATRGQTRTVYNSPLHF
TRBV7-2	CASSLSGQGGYGYTF
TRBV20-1	CSARVEGGYTF
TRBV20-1	CSAFWTGGYEQYF
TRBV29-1	CSVETFKDQETQYF
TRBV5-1	CASSFFSGGATDTQYF
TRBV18	CASSPRPTGGNQPQHF
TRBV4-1	CASSHQTSGADTQYF
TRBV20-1	CSARTTRLANLQETQYF
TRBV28	CAAGQVFTEAFF
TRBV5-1	CASSLETGLSIYGYTF
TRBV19	CASSTQGVGVNEQFF
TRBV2	CASSDSTRAYEQYF
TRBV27	CASRRGGQSYEQYF
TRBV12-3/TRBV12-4	CASSDGTGGEYGYTF
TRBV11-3	CASSPTQGNTEAFF
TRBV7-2	CASSPFMGRAEAFF
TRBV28	CASSLQYEQYF
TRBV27	CASSPGPRIASYEQYF
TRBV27	CASSPRDREFAEAFF
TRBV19	CASSNDRESVSGELFF
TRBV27	CASSLSSSNYGYTF
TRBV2	CASRAGTGVLQPQHF
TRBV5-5	CASSLGQGEEWSNQPQHF
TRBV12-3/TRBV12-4	CASSLTETHVAAEQYF
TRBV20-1	CSARGDSDIGMETQYF
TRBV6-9	CASSYGGGADTQYF
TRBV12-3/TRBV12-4	CASSADLGSGTGVNIQYF
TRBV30	CAWFGMNTEAFF
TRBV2	CASRRQGAGNEQFF
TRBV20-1	CSAGQSTDTQYF
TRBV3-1	CASSQGRGETDTQYF
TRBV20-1	CSARARLSRGNTEAFF
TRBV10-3	CAISELDEDTEAFF
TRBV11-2	CASSLAGGPSDEQFF
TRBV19	CASSHAGLNQPQHF
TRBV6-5	CASSYYGGNTEAFF
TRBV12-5	CASGPGLAGDLQETQYF
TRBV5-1	CASTRQGGTEAFF
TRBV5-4	CASSPSGIPYEQYF
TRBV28	CASSLPGVLRNEQYF
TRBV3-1	CASSQDGLAPETQYF
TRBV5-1	CASRPGLMNTEAFF
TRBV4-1	CASSRVAATGELFF
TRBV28	CASKLAGGGNEQFF
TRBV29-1	CSVGPSSYEQYF